Below, one T cell receptor beta chain is given with its context. The data belong to a study of blood T cell repertoires in COVID-19. Whole-study context: Sites across the United States, Italy and Spain contributed samples from acute and convalescent COVID-19.

Libraries were prepared by immunoSEQ multiplex PCR; TCRdb keeps only in-frame clonotypes and omits some of them. The sample contains over 200,000 clones, roughly 88% of which appear only once. The CDR3 contains 15 residues. V was pared by 1 base and J by 3 bases, with 10 bases between. Per germline, CDR1 MNHEY and CDR2 SMNVEV (reference sequence). The sequence was collected from a woman younger than 45 who had been exposed to COVID-19. The rearrangement joins TRBV27 to TRBJ1-5; no definite D call. The sequencing sample was made of PBMCs or T cells enriched from blood (not recorded which). The DNA of the CDR3 is TGTGCCAGCAGTTTATACAACGTCCCCAATCAGCCCCAGCATTTT. Its translation is CASSLYNVPNQPQHF.